This T cell receptor (beta chain) was sequenced in a study of OX40 agonist ivuxolimab in advanced cancers. Across the whole study: The study treated patients with ivuxolimab, an agonistic anti-OX40 (CD134) antibody. Partial responses were observed in three patients, of whom one had hepatocellular carcinoma and two had cutaneous melanoma. Dose-escalation patients had hepatocellular carcinoma, melanoma, renal cell or head and neck cancer. Points from the study as a whole: There were, on average, more expanded clones in CD8+ T cells than in CD4+.

V was trimmed by 1 base and J by 2 bases, leaving 9 bases between them. Germline CDR1 is MGHDK and CDR2 is SYGVNS. The CDR3 totals 14 residues. As concerns this clone: Its matching antigen is unknown.

The repertoire was sequenced with immunoSEQ multiplex PCR; TCRdb's copy has only in-frame clones and lacks some. The sample holds 75,000 to 90,000 clones, around 94% seen once. The sequencing used CD4+ or CD8+ T cells sorted from blood, collected in a trial of the OX40 agonist ivuxolimab. This clonotype originated in an adult with an advanced solid tumor such as melanoma, head and neck, liver or kidney cancer. This chain joins TRBV25-1 and TRBJ2-7; D is undetermined. CDR3 sequence: CASSELSPTYEQYF. DNA for the CDR3: TGTGCCAGCAGTGAATTGTCTCCTACCTACGAGCAGTACTTC.